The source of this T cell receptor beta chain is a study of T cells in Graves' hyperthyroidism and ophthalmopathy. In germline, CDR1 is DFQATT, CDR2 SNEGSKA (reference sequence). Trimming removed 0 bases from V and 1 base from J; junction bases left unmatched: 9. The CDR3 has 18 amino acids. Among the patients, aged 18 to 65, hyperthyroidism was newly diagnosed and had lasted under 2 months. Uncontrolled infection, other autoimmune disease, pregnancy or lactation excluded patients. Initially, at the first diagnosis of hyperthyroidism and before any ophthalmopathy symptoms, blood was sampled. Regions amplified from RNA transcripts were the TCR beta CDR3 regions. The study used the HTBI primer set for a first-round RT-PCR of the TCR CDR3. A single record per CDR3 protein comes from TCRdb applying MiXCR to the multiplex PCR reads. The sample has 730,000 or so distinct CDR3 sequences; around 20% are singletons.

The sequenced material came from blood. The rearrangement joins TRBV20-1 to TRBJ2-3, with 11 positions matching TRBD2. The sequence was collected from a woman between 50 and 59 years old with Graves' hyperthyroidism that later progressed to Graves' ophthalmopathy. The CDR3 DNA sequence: TGCAGTGCTAGAGATCGCCTAGCGGGGGGACGCGGCACAGATACGCAGTATTTT. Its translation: CSARDRLAGGRGTDTQYF.